The 13 T cell receptor beta chains reported below all come from one sample, sequenced in a study of blood T cell repertoires in COVID-19. Repertoires were generated with immunoSEQ multiplex PCR, while TCRdb's copy carries only in-frame clones and drops some. The repertoire holds about 120,000 clones, around 87% seen once, with approximately 28% in the top ten. The source material was peripheral blood. The receptors were sampled from a man between 65 and 85 years old with active or convalescent COVID-19.

The V and J genes are TRBV28 and TRBJ1-1; a possible D gene is TRBD1 (5 bases). CDR3 length: 13 residues. Germline V lookup: CDR1 MDHEN, CDR2 SYDVKM. V lost 4 bases and J 1 base, leaving 7 bases between the germline ends. The CDR3 region has the DNA TGTGCCAGCAGTTCAACAGGGAACACTGAAGCTTTCTTT. Its translation is CASSSTGNTEAFF.

The chain has TRBV19 and TRBJ1-5; D gene unclear. The CDR3 is 14 amino acids. V lost 4 bases and J lost 8, with 15 bases in between. The germline V gene has CDR1 LNHDA and CDR2 SQIVND (reference sequence). DNA for the CDR3: TGTGCCAGTAGTAATTCGGGAACGGTAGAGCCCCAGCATTTT. This sequence encodes CASSNSGTVEPQHF.

This clone was detected ten times or more. This chain uses TRBV10-3 with TRBJ1-5; 9 nucleotides line up with TRBD1. Unmatched junction bases numbered 3, after V lost 5 bases and J lost 1 base. CDR3 length equals 15 residues. Germline CDR1 and CDR2: ENHRY and SYGVKD. CDR3 bases: TGTGCCATCAGTTCACAGGGGGCGAGCAATCAGCCCCAGCATTTT. Protein product: CAISSQGASNQPQHF.

V usage is TRBV6-1 and J usage is TRBJ2-1; 10 bases are a match to TRBD2. This CDR3 has 15 residues. V shed 5 bases, J shed 3 bases, and the junction held 4 bases outside the gene matches. Germline assignment: CDR1 MNHNS and CDR2 SASEGT. The CDR3 nucleotides read TGTGCCAGCAGTACACTAGCGGGGTACTACAATGAGCAGTTCTTC. Translated: CASSTLAGYYNEQFF.

V is TRBV6-6 and J is TRBJ2-2, with 10 nucleotides matching TRBD1. Germline V gives CDR1 MNHNY, CDR2 SVGAGI (reference sequence). This CDR3 region has 15 residues. Unmatched junction bases numbered 13, after V lost 11 bases and J lost 7 bases. The CDR3 sequence: CACEGDRGTIGELFF. The DNA for the CDR3 is TGTGCCTGCGAGGGGGACAGGGGCACGATCGGGGAGCTGTTTTTT.

The chain is built from TRBV27 and TRBJ1-2, with 9 bases that match TRBD1. Germline-derived CDR1 and CDR2 are MNHEY and SMNVEV (reference sequence). Germline trimming cut 4 bases from V and 5 bases from J; bases unmatched to any gene: 8. The CDR3 has 15 amino acids. The CDR3, as DNA: TGTGCCAGCAGTTGGACCGGGACAGGGAGTTATGGCTACACCTTC. Protein sequence: CASSWTGTGSYGYTF.

This chain links TRBV7-2 with TRBJ1-5, with a possible D match to TRBD1 (5 bases). The CDR3 length is 13 residues. Trimming removed 2 bases from V and 6 bases from J, with 8 bases in between. Germline V gives CDR1 SGHTA, CDR2 FQGNSA. CDR3 amino acids: CASSLNQGQPQHF. CDR3 DNA: TGTGCCAGCAGCTTAAATCAGGGTCAGCCCCAGCATTTT.

This clone was seen a handful of times. V is TRBV2 and J is TRBJ1-2; 7 nucleotides align to TRBD1. The V gene's germline CDR1 is SNHLY and CDR2 FYNNEI. With V trimmed by 5 bases and J by 5 bases, 5 bases remained unmatched. The CDR3 consists of 13 residues. DNA for the CDR3: TGTGCCAGCAGTTTGGGACAGACTTATGGCTACACCTTC. It translates to CASSLGQTYGYTF.

This clone was seen more than once but under ten times. The chain couples TRBV27 to TRBJ2-3; D remains unclear. With 8 bases removed from V and 8 bases from J, the gap between germline ends came to 11 bases. Germline CDR1 and CDR2: MNHEY and SMNVEV (reference sequence). The CDR3 has 11 amino acids. CDR3 bases: TGTGCCAGCTCAGACTCGGGTACGCAGTATTTT. Its translation: CASSDSGTQYF.

This rearrangement joins TRBV24-1 to TRBJ2-3, with D possibly matching TRBD2 (5 bases). The V and J ends lost 2 bases and 2 bases respectively, with 10 bases between them. There are 15 residues in the CDR3. The germline V gene has CDR1 KGHDR and CDR2 SFDVKD. This CDR3 reads CATSDSPDFTDTQYF. CDR3 in DNA: TGTGCCACCAGTGATTCCCCGGACTTCACAGATACGCAGTATTTT.

The chain combines TRBV12-3 or TRBV12-4 with TRBJ1-2; weak D call: TRBD1 (6 bases). V was pared by 3 bases and J by 8 bases, with 10 bases between. The CDR3 totals 12 residues. The DNA of the CDR3 is TGTGCCAGCAGTTTTGCGGGGGCAGGCTACACCTTC. It yields the protein CASSFAGAGYTF.

This clone was detected only once. This chain connects TRBV3-1 (or the pseudogene TRBV3-2) to TRBJ2-1; 9 nucleotides agree with TRBD2. Trimming cost V 1 base and J 7 bases; bases outside gene matches: 8. The CDR3 covers 16 residues. Germline CDR1 is LGHDT and CDR2 is YNNKEL (reference sequence). In DNA form, the CDR3 reads TGTGCCAGCAGCCAAGTATTAGCGGGAGCCAGAAATGAGCAGTTCTTC. This codes for CASSQVLAGARNEQFF.

The rearrangement links TRBV4-2 to TRBJ1-2; no clear D. CDR3 length: 14 residues. V was shortened by 0 bases and J by 2 bases, with 7 bases between the two germline ends. CDR1 LGHNA and CDR2 YNFKEQ come from the germline V gene. CDR3 bases: TGTGCCAGCAGCCAAGATCCTGGCAACTATGGCTACACCTTC. Encoded protein: CASSQDPGNYGYTF.